The 29 T cell receptor beta chains below all came from one sample that was sequenced in a study of glioma-infiltrating T cells. Amplification of TCR alpha and beta CDR3 regions from RNA used iRepertoire nested multiplex PCR. TCRdb analysed the multiplex PCR reads with MiXCR anew, one entry per CDR3 protein. The table has about 400,000 distinct CDR3 sequences, about 40% seen once; the top ten hold 12%. Sequencing was done on a sample of glioma tissue, nonneoplastic brain tissue, or PBMCs (not recorded which). These receptors all come from a human donor with low-grade glioma or glioblastoma, undergoing nonglioma brain surgery, or in good health (not recorded which).

The chain recombines TRBV7-9 with TRBJ2-7; D remains ambiguous. Germline loops: CDR1 SEHNR, CDR2 FQNEAQ (reference sequence). The V and J ends lost 1 base and 3 bases respectively, with 16 bases between them. This CDR3 is 16 amino acids long. As DNA, the CDR3 is TGTGCCAGCAGCTTAGAGCCCGGCATTCTCAGCTACGAGCAGTACTTC. Its translation is CASSLEPGILSYEQYF.

The CDR3 DNA sequence: TGTGCCAGCAAAGACTTTACCCCGGGACAGATGATCATGAACACTGAAGCTTTCTTT. Amino acids: CASKDFTPGQMIMNTEAFF. This sequence joins TRBV6-2 or TRBV6-3 and TRBJ1-1; the match to TRBD1 covers 7 bases. This CDR3 comprises 19 residues. The trim removed 7 bases at V and 0 bases at J, leaving 20 bases unmatched. Per the germline V gene, CDR1 is MNHEY and CDR2 is SVGEGT.

A note on this clonotype: A much larger clone lies one base from this, so it may be a read error. The gene calls are TRBV6-1 and TRBJ2-7; TRBD1 aligns across 8 bases. Germline V CDR1 and CDR2: MNHNS, SASEGT. This CDR3 comprises 15 residues. CDR3 DNA: TGTGCCAGCAGGATCGACAGGGGACCCGCCTACGTGCAGTACTTC. Encoded protein: CASRIDRGPAYVQYF.

J is TRBJ2-7 and V is TRBV7-9; 7 nucleotides line up with TRBD2. CDR3 length: 15 amino acids. The ends lost 4 bases at V and 5 bases at J; junction bases unmatched: 11. Germline loops: CDR1 SEHNR, CDR2 FQNEAQ (reference sequence). Here the CDR3 reads CASSSGVAGRNEQYF. CDR3 bases: TGTGCCAGCAGCTCCGGGGTAGCGGGCCGGAACGAGCAGTACTTC.

In this sample, this clonotype turned up once. The chain recombines TRBV2 with TRBJ2-7; 7 positions match TRBD2. Germline lookup yields CDR1 SNHLY and CDR2 FYNNEI. The CDR3 is 15 residues long. V shed 2 bases, J shed 3 bases, and the junction held 7 bases outside the gene matches. The CDR3 nucleotides are TGTGCCAGCAGTGAAAGTCTAGCGGAGATCTACGAGCAGTACTTC. As protein: CASSESLAEIYEQYF.

CDR3 in DNA: TGTGCCAGCAGCTTGACCAGGGATGCCTATGGCTACACCTTC. It is translated as CASSLTRDAYGYTF. This chain joins TRBV5-8 and TRBJ1-2, with a tentative D call TRBD1 (5 bases). Germline CDR1 SGHTS, CDR2 YDEGEE. The CDR3 length is 14 residues. The germline V and J ends were trimmed by 1 base and 4 bases, with 11 bases remaining between them.

Regarding this clonotype: A much larger clone is a single base away; this may be a read error. The V and J genes are TRBV6-1 and TRBJ2-1; D possibly corresponds to TRBD2 (9 bases). Trimming left V 1 base short and J 12 bases short, with 31 bases between. Germline V gives CDR1 MNHNS, CDR2 SASEGT. The CDR3 contains 19 residues. CDR3 region: CASSEGTGILAGVFSRQFF. CDR3 nucleotide sequence: TGTGCCAGCAGTGAAGGGACAGGGATATTAGCGGGAGTCTTTTCACGGCAGTTCTTC.

This chain connects TRBV28 to TRBJ2-2; 8 nucleotides align to TRBD2. Looked up from germline, CDR1 is MDHEN and CDR2 is SYDVKM. The CDR3 runs to 15 residues. The J segment lost 0 bases and the V segment lost 4 bases, leaving 1 base of the junction unmatched. The CDR3 is CASSSAGANTGELFF. The CDR3 bases are TGTGCCAGCAGTTCAGCGGGGGCGAACACCGGGGAGCTGTTTTTT. The whole variable domain, filled in from reference TRBV28 and TRBJ2-2, reads DVKVTQSSRYLVKRTGEKVFLECVQDMDHENMFWYRQDPGLGLRLIYFSYDVKMKEKGDIPEGYSVSREKKERFSLILESASTNQTSMYLCASSSAGANTGELFFGEGSRLTVL.

Comments on this clonotype: A much larger clone lies a single base off, so this may be a read error. The CDR3 DNA reads as TGTGCCAGCAGTCCACCCGGGACAGGGACCTACGAGCAGTACTTC. It translates to CASSPPGTGTYEQYF. This chain connects TRBV27 to TRBJ2-7; 9 positions agree with TRBD1. The CDR3 consists of 15 residues. Losses at the gene ends were 5 bases for V and 2 bases for J; bases not matched to a gene: 7. The germline V gene encodes CDR1 MNHEY and CDR2 SMNVEV (reference sequence).

This clonotype was observed a few times. The CDR3 DNA reads TGTGCCAGCGCCATCGCCTACGAGCAGTACTTC. As protein: CASAIAYEQYF. V and J are TRBV12-3 or TRBV12-4 and TRBJ2-7; the D is unclear. The CDR3 has 11 residues. Between the trimmed V and J ends, which lost 8 bases and 2 bases, there was a span of 7 bases.

Details on this clonotype: Being one base from a much bigger clone, this may be a read error. The chain combines TRBV28 with TRBJ1-3; D is uncertain. The CDR3 has 12 residues. Germline values: CDR1 MDHEN, CDR2 SYDVKM. CDR3 sequence (DNA): TGTGCCAGCAGTTTGTATGGAAACACCGTATATTTT. Protein: CASSLYGNTVYF.

This clonotype has only one observation. This could be a read error, since a much larger clone is one nucleotide away. The CDR3 carries no conserved terminal phenylalanine or tryptophan, so it likely arises from a read error. The J gene is TRBJ2-7, the V gene TRBV27, with D maybe TRBD1 (6 bases). The CDR3 is made up of 13 amino acids. V was pared by 5 bases and J by 0 bases, with 8 bases between. CDR1 MNHEY and CDR2 SMNVEV come from the germline V gene (reference sequence). Written as DNA, the CDR3 is TGTGCCAGCAGTCAGGGGAGCTCCTACGAGCAGTACTCC. This sequence encodes CASSQGSSYEQYS.

The chain has TRBV20-1 and TRBJ2-7, with a tentative D call TRBD1 (5 bases). The CDR3 has 15 residues. V was clipped by 1 base and J by 2 bases, with 15 bases between them. Germline V CDR1 and CDR2: DFQATT, SNEGSKA (reference sequence). CDR3 coding DNA: TGCAGTGCTAGAGTGGTGCCAGGGTCTACCTACGAGCAGTACTTC. Its protein product is CSARVVPGSTYEQYF.

Of note for this clonotype: Given a much more abundant clone one base away, this may be a read error. The rearrangement links TRBV6-2 or TRBV6-3 to TRBJ2-3; TRBD2 might be the D (6 bases). V lost 6 bases and J lost 5, with 15 bases in between. This CDR3 contains 14 residues. Looked up from germline, CDR1 is MNHEY and CDR2 is SVGEGT. The CDR3 loop is CASSRRRDGDTQYF. The CDR3 region has the DNA TGTGCCAGCAGCAGGAGGAGGGATGGAGATACGCAGTATTTT.

This clonotype came up many times. The chain carries TRBV6-1 and TRBJ1-2, with D possibly being TRBD1 (5 bases). Trimming took 6 bases from V and 2 from J, leaving 13 bases between them. This CDR3 region has 14 residues. CDR1 is MNHNS, CDR2 SASEGT, per germline. The CDR3 loop is CASSRQTLNYGYTF. In DNA form, the CDR3 reads TGTGCCAGCAGCCGACAGACATTAAACTATGGCTACACCTTC.

The sample holds many counts of this clonotype. V gene TRBV6-2 or TRBV6-3 combines with J gene TRBJ1-5; unclear D gene. CDR1 is MNHEY and CDR2 is SVGEGT in the germline V gene. Trimming left V 2 bases short and J 4 bases short, with 9 bases between. This CDR3 has 14 amino acids. DNA of the CDR3: TGTGCCAGCAGTTACATAGGAGGGAATCAGCCCCAGCATTTT. Its translation: CASSYIGGNQPQHF.

This clonotype was detected many times. The chain recombines TRBV6-1 with TRBJ2-3; a weak D match, TRBD1 (5 bases). Germline loops: CDR1 MNHNS, CDR2 SASEGT. The CDR3 has 13 amino acids. V gave up 2 bases and J gave up 4 bases, with 7 bases separating them. The CDR3 here is CASSEQGPDTQYF. The CDR3, as DNA: TGTGCCAGCAGTGAACAGGGCCCAGATACGCAGTATTTT.

The V gene is TRBV20-1, the J gene TRBJ2-3, with a weak D call TRBD2 (6 bases). Trimming pared 3 bases from V and 1 base from J, leaving 14 bases between. The germline gives CDR1 DFQATT, CDR2 SNEGSKA (reference sequence). The CDR3 runs 15 residues. For the CDR3, the DNA is TGCAGTGCTAGGGATCGGTGGGGGGGCACAGATACGCAGTATTTT. Translating it yields CSARDRWGGTDTQYF.

This clonotype was seen more than once but under ten times. The chain joins TRBV7-2 to TRBJ2-2, with 8 bases identical to TRBD2. The CDR3 spans 16 residues. After removal of 2 bases from V and 5 bases from J, the junction contained 7 bases not matched to a gene. Germline V CDR1 and CDR2: SGHTA, FQGNSA. The CDR3 DNA follows: TGTGCCAGCAGCTTAAGGGGACTAGGAATGACCGGGGAGCTGTTTTTT. Amino acids: CASSLRGLGMTGELFF.

The chain joins TRBV7-9 to TRBJ2-1, with a tentative D call TRBD2 (5 bases). Trimming pared 2 bases from V and 8 bases from J, leaving 7 bases between. Looked up from germline, CDR1 is SEHNR and CDR2 is FQNEAQ (reference sequence). CDR3 length equals 12 residues. In DNA, the CDR3 is TGTGCCAGCAGCTTATACGGGGATGAGCAGTTCTTC. It yields the protein CASSLYGDEQFF.

A remark on this clonotype: Sequence at one end of the junction differs from germline and may be a read error. J is TRBJ2-3 and V is TRBV20-1; 8 bases match TRBD1. Germline V gene lookup returns CDR1 DFQATT and CDR2 SNEGSKA (reference sequence). This CDR3 contains 15 residues. CDR3 coding DNA: TGCGGTGCTAGAACCCACTGGGGGACAGGCGATACGCAGTATTTT. It specifies CGARTHWGTGDTQYF.

The rearrangement joins TRBV19 to TRBJ2-4, with no clear D. CDR3 length: 12 residues. V lost 4 bases to trimming and J lost 6 bases, with 7 bases between them. Germline values: CDR1 LNHDA, CDR2 SQIVND (reference sequence). The CDR3 sequence: CASSRSGNIQYF. The CDR3 DNA reads as TGTGCCAGTAGTAGGTCAGGAAACATTCAGTACTTC. The variable domain in full, completed from reference TRBV19 and TRBJ2-4, reads DGGITQSPKYLFRKEGQNVTLSCEQNLNHDAMYWYRQDPGQGLRLIYYSQIVNDFQKGDIAEGYSVSREKKESFPLTVTSAQKNPTAFYLCASSRSGNIQYFGAGTRLSVL.

Remarks on this clonotype: Given the absence of the conserved phenylalanine or tryptophan at the CDR3 end, a read error is likely. This rearrangement joins TRBV28 to TRBJ1-1; no clear D gene. Germline assignment: CDR1 MDHEN and CDR2 SYDVKM. The V end lost 7 bases, the J end lost 6 bases, and 24 bases lay between the germline ends. The CDR3 extends over 16 amino acids. The CDR3 loop reads CASTDGDLGSPPEAFS. The CDR3 DNA is TGTGCCAGCACGGACGGGGATTTGGGATCCCCCCCTGAAGCTTTCTCT.

V is TRBV18 and J is TRBJ2-7; 11 bases agree with TRBD1. The junction had 3 bases not matched to a gene; V was cut back by 7 bases and J by 1 base. Germline values: CDR1 KGHSH, CDR2 LQKENI. The CDR3 spans 14 residues. CDR3 in DNA: TGTGCCAGCTTAGGGGACAGGGGGTCCTACGAGCAGTACTTC. Its protein is CASLGDRGSYEQYF.

In this sample, this clonotype turned up many times. The V call is TRBV7-2, the J call TRBJ2-7; 12 bases are a match to TRBD2. The CDR3 is 15 amino acids. Germline CDR1 SGHTA, CDR2 FQGNSA. The trim removed 1 base at V and 2 bases at J, leaving 0 bases unmatched. CDR3 amino acids: CASSLGTSGTYEQYF. The CDR3 nucleotides read TGTGCCAGCAGCTTAGGGACTAGCGGGACCTACGAGCAGTACTTC. The variable domain in full, completed from reference TRBV7-2 and TRBJ2-7, reads GAGVSQSPSNKVTEKGKDVELRCDPISGHTALYWYRQSLGQGLEFLIYFQGNSAPDKSGLPSDRFSAERTGGSVSTLTIQRTQQEDSAVYLCASSLGTSGTYEQYFGPGTRLTVT.

Worth noting for this clonotype: The conserved final phenylalanine or tryptophan is absent from the CDR3, which likely points to a read error. V gene TRBV28 combines with J gene TRBJ1-5; D unclear. Germline CDR1 reads MDHEN; CDR2 reads SYDVKM. The V gene lost 3 bases and the J gene lost 5 bases, with 8 bases spanning the gap. The CDR3 extends over 13 amino acids. The CDR3 region is CASSFPRDQPQHL. The CDR3 nucleotides read TGTGCCAGCAGTTTTCCTAGAGATCAGCCCCAGCATCTT.

Of note for this clonotype: A much larger clone lies a single base off, so this may be a read error. This rearrangement joins TRBV27 to TRBJ2-7; D uncertain. This CDR3 comprises 16 residues. Per germline, CDR1 MNHEY and CDR2 SMNVEV (reference sequence). CDR3 in amino acids: CVSSQSLSQVSYEQYF. The CDR3 bases are TGTGTCAGCAGTCAGAGTCTTAGTCAGGTCTCCTACGAGCAGTACTTC.

Here the CDR3 reads CASSIGARVEAFF. CDR3 DNA sequence: TGTGCCAGTAGCATCGGAGCCAGGGTTGAAGCTTTCTTT. V and J are TRBV19 and TRBJ1-1, with TRBD1 as a possible D gene (5 bases). The CDR3 runs 13 residues. V shed 6 bases and J shed 7 bases, with 15 bases lying between them. Germline assignment: CDR1 LNHDA and CDR2 SQIVND (reference sequence).

This clonotype was found many times. J is TRBJ1-6 and V is TRBV27; TRBD1 matches 7 bases. From germline, CDR1 is MNHEY and CDR2 SMNVEV (reference sequence). J lost 10 bases, V lost 0 bases, and 6 bases had no gene match. CDR3 length: 15 amino acids. The chain's CDR3 is CASSLSYRGGSPLHF. The DNA of the CDR3 is TGTGCCAGCAGTTTATCGTACAGGGGTGGATCACCCCTCCACTTT.